This TCR beta chain was profiled in a study of blood T cells in healthy people across ages. The CDR3 extends over 16 amino acids. Looked up from germline, CDR1 is SGHRS and CDR2 is YFSETQ. Between the trimmed V and J ends, which lost 0 bases and 2 bases, there was a span of 13 bases. This clonotype was counted between two and nine times. A second about 7 to 12 cycle PCR used barcoded and J-beta primers. Through a template-switch adaptor with 12 random nucleotides, each cDNA molecule received a tag. TCRdb used MiXCR to reprocess the 5' RACE reads, holding one entry per CDR3 protein. The table has 850,000 to 1,300,000 distinct CDR3 sequences, under 55% seen once; the top ten hold 15% to 20%.

The sequenced sample consisted of blood. The V gene is TRBV5-1, the J gene TRBJ2-3, with D maybe TRBD1 (6 bases). This receptor was taken from an older woman in good health. The CDR3 spells CASSLGEQGPTDTQYF. In nucleotides, the CDR3 is TGCGCCAGCAGCTTGGGGGAACAGGGTCCCACAGATACGCAGTATTTT.